This T cell receptor (beta chain) appears in the sequencing data of a study of PD-1 blockade in classical Hodgkin lymphoma. Whole-study findings and limits: Newly diagnosed patients were reported to exhibit reduced baseline TCR diversity relative to healthy donors. The repertoire differences lack a defined cause, possibly disease activity or prior therapy.

The V gene's germline CDR1 is SGHNT and CDR2 YENEEA. There are 16 residues in the CDR3. V lost 2 bases to trimming and J lost 2 bases, with 13 bases between them. Time point of the sample: newly diagnosed, previously untreated cHL patient sample. Purified CD4+ T cells were obtained from thawed PBMCs through magnetic negative selection. Newly diagnosed, untreated classical Hodgkin lymphoma PBMCs provided comparison. Generated by immunoSEQ multiplex PCR, the TCRdb table keeps only in-frame clones and is missing some. The repertoire consists of fewer than 35,000 clones, with around 90% occurring once and the leading ten covering roughly 1.2%. On this clone: The antigen remains unidentified.

The rearrangement uses TRBV11-3 and TRBJ1-3; no reliable D call. Sequencing input: CD4+ T cells from blood. The source is a human donor with classical Hodgkin lymphoma. CDR3: CASSLRTAGPGNTIYF. The CDR3 DNA sequence: TGTGCCAGCAGCTTAAGGACGGCGGGCCCTGGAAACACCATATATTTT.